The 8 T cell receptor beta chains below were found in one sample sequenced in a study of cytomegalovirus exposure and HLA in healthy donors. PCR involved 60 Vbeta and 13 Jbeta primers. Profiling relied on immunoSEQ multiplex PCR, and the TCRdb table lists in-frame clones only, not all of them. The table lists about 140,000 clones, approximately 82% of them singletons. The sequencing sample was made of PBMCs. All receptors come from a young man in good health and CMV-seropositive.

The V call is TRBV30, the J call TRBJ1-5, with a weak D call TRBD1 (6 bases). The ends were cut back, 1 base at V and 4 bases at J, with 11 bases in the middle. Germline V gene data show CDR1 as GTSNPN and CDR2 as SVGIG (reference sequence). This CDR3 has 14 residues. The CDR3 reads CAWSEYRDNQPQHF. Here the CDR3 DNA reads TGTGCCTGGAGTGAATACAGGGATAATCAGCCCCAGCATTTT.

The V gene is TRBV4-2, the J gene TRBJ1-1, with 8 bases matching TRBD1. Germline CDR1 is LGHNA and CDR2 is YNFKEQ. V dropped 4 bases and J dropped 12; count of bases not matched to a gene: 7. The CDR3 loop spans 12 amino acids. The DNA of the CDR3 is TGTGCCAGCAGCCGAATCGACAGGGGAACTTTCTTT. Translated, it gives CASSRIDRGTFF.

A word on this clone: Other nucleotide sequences in the sample specify the same CDR3. V and J are TRBV19 and TRBJ2-2, with unresolved D. CDR3 length: 11 amino acids. V lost 5 bases, J lost 5 bases, and 3 bases lay in between. CDR1 is LNHDA and CDR2 is SQIVND in the germline V gene (reference sequence). In DNA, the CDR3 is TGTGCCAGTAGTCAGACCGGGGAGCTGTTTTTT. Translating it yields CASSQTGELFF. Supplemented by reference TRBV19 and TRBJ2-2, the full variable domain reads DGGITQSPKYLFRKEGQNVTLSCEQNLNHDAMYWYRQDPGQGLRLIYYSQIVNDFQKGDIAEGYSVSREKKESFPLTVTSAQKNPTAFYLCASSQTGELFFGEGSRLTVL.

The chain uses TRBV6-5 and TRBJ2-6; D remains unclear. CDR1 MNHEY and CDR2 SVGAGI come from the germline V gene. Trimming left V 4 bases short and J 1 base short, with 11 bases between. CDR3 length equals 16 residues. CDR3 loop: CASSSPVESGANVLTF. DNA for the CDR3: TGTGCCAGCAGTTCCCCGGTGGAGTCTGGGGCCAACGTCCTGACTTTC.

The rearrangement links TRBV7-9 to TRBJ1-4; 8 bases agree with TRBD1. This CDR3 region has 14 residues. Per the germline V gene, CDR1 is SEHNR and CDR2 is FQNEAQ (reference sequence). V shed 3 bases, J shed 8 bases, and the junction held 5 bases outside the gene matches. The DNA of the CDR3 is TGTGCCAGCAGCTTTAACAGGGGGGAGGAAAAACTGTTTTTT. Amino acids: CASSFNRGEEKLFF.

V gene TRBV6-6 combines with J gene TRBJ1-1, with a possible D match to TRBD1 (6 bases). V was shortened by 0 bases and J by 5 bases, with 10 bases between the two germline ends. CDR3 length: 14 amino acids. Per germline, CDR1 MNHNY and CDR2 SVGAGI (reference sequence). CDR3 residues: CASSYSQGSTEAFF. As DNA, the CDR3 is TGTGCCAGCAGTTACTCTCAGGGGAGTACTGAAGCTTTCTTT.

The chain couples TRBV19 to TRBJ2-7; TRBD2 agrees at 10 bases. V gave up 4 bases and J gave up 2 bases; unmatched junction bases: 2. CDR1 and CDR2 (germline): LNHDA, SQIVND (reference sequence). CDR3 length: 14 residues. CDR3 nucleotides: TGTGCCAGTAGTACGAGCGGGAGGGCCTACGAGCAGTACTTC. Its protein is CASSTSGRAYEQYF.

The chain links TRBV7-3 to TRBJ2-3, with 8 bases aligning to TRBD2. The germline V gene has CDR1 SGHTA and CDR2 FQGTGA. Trimming removed 0 bases from V and 1 base from J; junction bases left unmatched: 3. This CDR3 has 16 amino acids. CDR3 loop: CASSLTTAGGTDTQYF. CDR3 DNA: TGTGCCAGCAGCTTAACGACAGCGGGAGGCACAGATACGCAGTATTTT.